These 17 T cell receptor beta chains originate from one sample sequenced in a study of blood T cell repertoires in COVID-19. Only in-frame clones appear in the TCRdb table, and some are missing; sequencing was by immunoSEQ multiplex PCR. This sample has about 200,000 clones, with 89% found just once. Sample: PBMCs or T cells enriched from blood (not recorded which). The receptors derive from a woman between 18 and 30 years old who had recovered from COVID-19.

This clone appeared a single time. J is TRBJ1-3 and V is TRBV7-6, with D tentatively TRBD1 (6 bases). From germline, CDR1 is SGHVS and CDR2 FNYEAQ. The CDR3 covers 17 residues. V was pared by 2 bases and J by 2 bases, with 16 bases between. The chain's CDR3 is CASSLIYRAHPGNTIYF. CDR3 bases: TGTGCCAGCAGCTTAATCTACAGGGCTCACCCTGGAAACACCATATATTTT. The full variable domain, in which reference TRBV7-6 and TRBJ1-3 provide the parts outside the CDR3, is GAGVSQSPRYKVTKRGQDVALRCDPISGHVSLYWYRQALGQGPEFLTYFNYEAQQDKSGLPNDRFSAERPEGSISTLTIQRTEQRDSAMYRCASSLIYRAHPGNTIYFGEGSWLTVV.

With respect to this clone: The sample carries other DNA sequences with the same CDR3. The chain recombines TRBV20-1 with TRBJ2-1, with D uncertain. CDR1 and CDR2 (germline): DFQATT, SNEGSKA (reference sequence). V was cut by 0 bases and J by 7 bases, with 4 bases left in between. This CDR3 has 11 amino acids. CDR3 DNA sequence: TGCAGTGCTAGAGATCGGAATGAGCAGTTCTTC. Protein product: CSARDRNEQFF.

The table lists this clone with a few counts. V is TRBV7-9 and J is TRBJ2-1; 7 nucleotides line up with TRBD2. The J segment lost 12 bases and the V segment lost 1 base, leaving 6 bases of the junction unmatched. Germline V gives CDR1 SEHNR, CDR2 FQNEAQ (reference sequence). This CDR3 has 13 amino acids. CDR3 amino acids: CASSLEVQRGQFF. In nucleotides, the CDR3 is TGTGCCAGCAGCTTAGAAGTCCAGCGGGGGCAGTTCTTC.

V is TRBV7-9 and J is TRBJ1-2, with 7 bases that match TRBD1. In germline, CDR1 is SEHNR, CDR2 FQNEAQ (reference sequence). This CDR3 spans 14 amino acids. V was clipped by 5 bases and J by 10 bases; unmatched bases: 13. The CDR3 sequence is CASSPWGQSDIYTF. The CDR3, as DNA: TGTGCCAGCAGCCCCTGGGGACAGTCGGACATCTACACCTTC.

The chain couples TRBV18 to TRBJ1-1, with D uncertain. This CDR3 comprises 12 residues. CDR1 KGHSH and CDR2 LQKENI come from the germline V gene. The ends were cut back, 4 bases at V and 6 bases at J, with 9 bases in the middle. The CDR3 bases are TGTGCCAGCTCACAACGGGTCTCTGAAGCTTTCTTT. It translates to CASSQRVSEAFF.

The chain joins TRBV2 to TRBJ1-2; 10 positions agree with TRBD1. The CDR3 totals 14 residues. Germline CDR1 and CDR2: SNHLY and FYNNEI. V was pared by 4 bases and J by 4 bases, with 3 bases of the junction left unmatched. In DNA, the CDR3 is TGTGCCAGCAGTGGCTGGACAGGGGGCTATGGCTACACCTTC. Its protein is CASSGWTGGYGYTF.

The chain combines TRBV4-2 with TRBJ1-2; weak D call: TRBD1 (5 bases). V shed 4 bases and J shed 3 bases, with 15 bases lying between them. This CDR3 region has 15 residues. The germline V gene has CDR1 LGHNA and CDR2 YNFKEQ. CDR3 bases: TGTGCCAGCAGCCGGACGAAGGACAACTACTATGGCTACACCTTC. It codes for CASSRTKDNYYGYTF.

This chain joins TRBV30 and TRBJ1-2; D is unresolved. This CDR3 spans 11 amino acids. The V end lost 2 bases, the J end lost 5 bases, and 6 bases lay between the germline ends. CDR1 GTSNPN and CDR2 SVGIG come from the germline V gene (reference sequence). CDR3 region: CAWSSPYGYTF. The CDR3, as DNA: TGTGCCTGGAGTTCTCCGTATGGCTACACCTTC.

The CDR3 sequence: CSVASSWKTYEQYF. The CDR3 DNA is TGCAGCGTTGCAAGCAGCTGGAAGACATACGAGCAGTACTTC. V usage is TRBV29-1 and J usage is TRBJ2-7; D unclear. In germline, CDR1 is SQVTM, CDR2 ANQGSEA. The CDR3 is made up of 14 amino acids. The germline V and J ends were trimmed by 4 bases and 4 bases, with 17 bases remaining between them.

This clone appeared a few times. V usage is TRBV2 and J usage is TRBJ2-5; perhaps TRBD1 as D (8 bases). Looked up from germline, CDR1 is SNHLY and CDR2 is FYNNEI. Deletions cut 8 bases from V and 4 bases from J, with 14 bases between. The CDR3 is 13 amino acids. This CDR3 is CASHRGGGETQYF. In DNA, the CDR3 is TGTGCCAGCCACAGGGGGGGTGGAGAGACCCAGTACTTC.

The chain couples TRBV5-1 to TRBJ2-7; D is possibly TRBD1 (5 bases). CDR3 length equals 13 residues. Trimming shortened V by 4 bases and J by 3 bases, and 11 bases separated the two germline ends. Germline V lookup: CDR1 SGHRS, CDR2 YFSETQ. This chain's CDR3 is CASSPTDNYEQYF. The DNA of the CDR3 is TGCGCCAGCAGCCCGACAGACAACTACGAGCAGTACTTC.

CDR3 region: CASSLRSVRYDYTGSGNTIYF. The CDR3 DNA reads TGTGCCAGCAGCTTACGGTCCGTCCGCTATGACTACACCGGCTCTGGAAACACCATATATTTT. The J gene is TRBJ1-3, the V gene TRBV7-6; D ambiguous. CDR1 and CDR2 from the germline V gene are SGHVS and FNYEAQ. The CDR3 has 21 residues. The V end lost 2 bases, the J end lost 0 bases, and 26 bases lay between the germline ends.

This clone was seen just once. The rearrangement uses TRBV10-3 and TRBJ2-7, with 8 bases aligning to TRBD1. The germline V gene has CDR1 ENHRY and CDR2 SYGVKD. J was trimmed by 7 bases and V by 6 bases; bases with no gene match: 14. The CDR3 consists of 15 residues. The CDR3 nucleotides read TGTGCCATCAGAGCCGGGACAGGACTACGGTGGGAGCAGTACTTC. This encodes CAIRAGTGLRWEQYF.

The J gene is TRBJ1-2, the V gene TRBV7-2; no reliable D call. V dropped 0 bases and J dropped 5 bases, with 13 bases sitting between them. Germline CDR1 and CDR2: SGHTA and FQGNSA. This CDR3 is 15 amino acids long. The CDR3 coding sequence is TGTGCCAGCAGCTTAGCCCGGAGACGCACGTATGGCTACACCTTC. It specifies CASSLARRRTYGYTF.

The CDR3 coding sequence is TGTGCGGTTCTTGAGCGGGGGACTATCGAGCAGTACTTC. Translating gives CAVLERGTIEQYF. The V call is TRBV30, the J call TRBJ2-7; 8 nucleotides align to TRBD2. The CDR3 has 13 amino acids. Per germline, CDR1 GTSNPN and CDR2 SVGIG (reference sequence).

This clone was picked up one time. V gene TRBV7-2 combines with J gene TRBJ2-1, with TRBD1 matching 9 bases. J was trimmed by 3 bases and V by 2 bases; bases with no gene match: 5. This CDR3 is built from 16 residues. Germline V gene data show CDR1 as SGHTA and CDR2 as FQGNSA. CDR3 nucleotides: TGTGCCAGCAGCTTAATACGACAGGGGGTCTACAATGAGCAGTTCTTC. This encodes CASSLIRQGVYNEQFF. Variable domain in full (rest from reference TRBV7-2 and TRBJ2-1): GAGVSQSPSNKVTEKGKDVELRCDPISGHTALYWYRQSLGQGLEFLIYFQGNSAPDKSGLPSDRFSAERTGGSVSTLTIQRTQQEDSAVYLCASSLIRQGVYNEQFFGPGTRLTVL.

The J gene is TRBJ1-4, the V gene TRBV10-1; D remains ambiguous. V was clipped by 4 bases and J by 3 bases, with 3 bases between them. The germline V gene has CDR1 WNHNN and CDR2 SYGVQD (reference sequence). CDR3 length: 12 residues. The CDR3 is CASSAANEKLFF. The CDR3 DNA is TGCGCCAGCAGTGCGGCTAATGAAAAACTGTTTTTT.